The T cell receptor (beta chain) described here comes from a study of blood T cell repertoires in COVID-19. As for the study in general: From the United States, Italy and Spain came samples of acute and convalescent COVID-19. Sample material is recorded as cDNA or gDNA derived from T cells, B-cell-depleted T cells, or PBMCs.

The length of the CDR3 is 17 residues. Original data processing: Reference gene primer amplification in the assay estimated nucleated cell counts. Profiling relied on immunoSEQ multiplex PCR, and the TCRdb table lists in-frame clones only, not all of them. V, J and clone size derive from that table, while D and trimming were established from the DNA sequence. The table records some 21,000 clones, 84% of them present only once. The sequencing sample was made of peripheral blood. This clonotype was sampled from a man aged 40-55 years with acute or convalescent COVID-19. The chain has TRBV21-1 and TRBJ2-6; the tabulated D call, TRBD1, remains unverified against the DNA. TRBV21-1 is a pseudogene. CDR3 in amino acids: CASRGYRYRTGANVLTF. The CDR3 DNA sequence: TGTGCCAGCAGGGGGTACAGGTACCGGACCGGGGCCAACGTCCTGACTTTC.